This T cell receptor (beta chain) was captured in a study of blood T cells in healthy people across ages. Whole-study findings and limits: Unsorted PBMCs prevented conclusive naive versus antigen-experienced comparison. The CMV status of each donor remained undetermined, and this could have confounded shifts in expanded clonotypes.

Using a J-beta primer mix together with a sample-barcoded 5' primer, a second PCR was run for roughly 6 to 12 cycles. TCRdb reanalysed the 5' RACE reads using MiXCR and keeps one entry per CDR3 protein. Among some 1.1 million distinct CDR3 sequences listed, 35% to 40% were seen once. This clonotype has only one observation. Antigen specificity is unknown. Germline loops: CDR1 MDHEN, CDR2 SYDVKM. The V segment lost 11 bases and the J segment 4 bases; nucleotides outside the gene matches: 10. This CDR3 spans 14 amino acids. V and J are TRBV28 and TRBJ1-4, with 7 bases lining up with TRBD1. The sequenced sample was blood. The clonotype was recovered from a man aged 18 to 29 in good health. The CDR3 DNA sequence: TGTGCCGCGTTGCCTGCAGGGGGTAATGAAAAACTGTTTTTT. Translating it yields CAALPAGGNEKLFF.